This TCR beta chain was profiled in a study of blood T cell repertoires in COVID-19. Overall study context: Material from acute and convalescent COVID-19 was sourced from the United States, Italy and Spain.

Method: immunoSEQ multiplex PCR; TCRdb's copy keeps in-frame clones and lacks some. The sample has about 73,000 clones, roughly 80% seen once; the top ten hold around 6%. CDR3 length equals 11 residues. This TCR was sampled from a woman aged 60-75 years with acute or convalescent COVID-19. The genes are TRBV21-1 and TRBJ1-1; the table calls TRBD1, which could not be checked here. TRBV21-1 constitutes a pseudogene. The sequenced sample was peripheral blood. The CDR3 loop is CASRQGAEAFF. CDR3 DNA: TGTGCCAGCCGACAGGGGGCTGAAGCTTTCTTT.